The 32 T cell receptor beta chains reported below all come from one sample, sequenced in a study of blood T cell repertoires in COVID-19. Sequenced by immunoSEQ multiplex PCR; TCRdb stores in-frame clones only, minus some. The sample holds 350,000 to 450,000 clones, more than 70% seen once. Input material: peripheral blood. Source of these receptors: a man aged 40-55 years with acute or convalescent COVID-19.

This chain joins TRBV7-7 and TRBJ2-7, with D perhaps TRBD1 (6 bases). The CDR3 consists of 14 residues. Germline CDR1 reads SSHAT; CDR2 reads FNYEAQ (reference sequence). CDR3 DNA: TGTGCTAGCTCCGGGACACGTATTTCCTACGAGCAGTACTTC. Protein product: CASSGTRISYEQYF.

The gene calls are TRBV10-1 and TRBJ2-2; 9 bases line up with TRBD1. This CDR3 comprises 16 residues. The junction had 5 bases not matched to a gene; V was cut back by 0 bases and J by 6 bases. Germline V CDR1 and CDR2: WNHNN, SYGVQD (reference sequence). CDR3: CASSESWDREAGELFF. In nucleotides, the CDR3 is TGCGCCAGCAGTGAGTCTTGGGACAGGGAAGCCGGGGAGCTGTTTTTT.

The V call is TRBV9, the J call TRBJ1-3; perhaps TRBD1 as D (6 bases). This CDR3 contains 15 residues. The V end lost 0 bases, the J end lost 4 bases, and 11 bases lay between the germline ends. The germline CDR1 and CDR2 sequences are SGDLS and YYNGEE. The CDR3 spells CASSVAPGQGNTIYF. The DNA of the CDR3 is TGTGCCAGCAGCGTAGCCCCGGGACAAGGAAACACCATATATTTT.

The chain has TRBV24-1 and TRBJ2-4, with 7 nucleotides matching TRBD1. J lost 10 bases, V lost 2 bases, and 13 bases had no gene match. The CDR3 sequence is 16 residues long. Germline CDR1 KGHDR, CDR2 SFDVKD. CDR3 protein: CATSDSEGQYRGIQYF. The CDR3 bases are TGTGCCACCAGTGATTCCGAGGGACAGTACAGAGGAATTCAGTACTTC.

V and J are TRBV12-3 or TRBV12-4 and TRBJ1-1; a weak D match, TRBD1 (5 bases). Trimming removed 4 bases at V and 8 bases at J, with 8 bases between. The CDR3 length is 11 residues. The CDR3, as DNA: TGTGCCAGCAGTTGGGACTGGGAAGCTTTCTTT. Residues: CASSWDWEAFF.

The rearrangement uses TRBV15 and TRBJ2-7, with 9 positions matching TRBD2. The J segment lost 6 bases and the V segment lost 8 bases, leaving 8 bases of the junction unmatched. This CDR3 comprises 13 residues. The germline gives CDR1 LNHNV, CDR2 YYDKDF (reference sequence). This chain's CDR3 is CATSWREGREQYF. The CDR3 DNA sequence: TGTGCCACCTCTTGGCGGGAGGGCCGCGAGCAGTACTTC.

This clone was seen a single time. This chain connects TRBV5-6 to TRBJ1-1; D gene uncertain. The germline V gene encodes CDR1 SGHDT and CDR2 YYEEEE. This CDR3 region has 11 residues. The V gene lost 2 bases and the J gene lost 7 bases, with 6 bases spanning the gap. The CDR3: CASSFRSEAFF. CDR3 DNA sequence: TGTGCCAGCAGCTTTAGAAGTGAAGCTTTCTTT.

The gene calls are TRBV6-5 and TRBJ2-7; 7 bases line up with TRBD1. The CDR3 extends over 13 amino acids. Germline CDR1 and CDR2: MNHEY and SVGAGI. V trimming: 6 bases; J trimming: 3 bases; junction bases outside the gene matches: 5. As DNA, the CDR3 is TGTGCCAGCAGCCGGGACAGCCTCTACGAGCAGTACTTC. This gives the protein CASSRDSLYEQYF.

The chain carries TRBV28 and TRBJ1-5; D ambiguous. V lost 2 bases and J lost 0, with 5 bases in between. Germline values: CDR1 MDHEN, CDR2 SYDVKM. This CDR3 has 14 amino acids. CDR3 sequence (DNA): TGTGCCAGCAGTTTAGTCAATAGCAATCAGCCCCAGCATTTT. Residues: CASSLVNSNQPQHF.

This clone came up a few times. This chain links TRBV4-1 with TRBJ2-2, with D hard to call. Germline V lookup: CDR1 MGHRA, CDR2 YSYEKL. CDR3 size: 17 residues. Trimming stripped 1 base from V and 4 bases from J, with 16 bases between. CDR3 region: CASSQADMGFGTGELFF. The CDR3 nucleotides are TGCGCCAGCAGCCAAGCCGATATGGGCTTCGGCACCGGGGAGCTGTTTTTT.

This rearrangement joins TRBV10-1 to TRBJ2-7; D perhaps matches TRBD1 (6 bases). The germline V gene has CDR1 WNHNN and CDR2 SYGVQD (reference sequence). The CDR3 contains 14 residues. Trimming cost V 4 bases and J 2 bases, with 12 bases left between them. For the CDR3, the DNA is TGCGCCAGCAGTGGAAATACAGGGACCTACGAGCAGTACTTC. Amino acid sequence: CASSGNTGTYEQYF.

This sequence joins TRBV5-5 and TRBJ1-1; weak D call: TRBD1 (6 bases). Trimming shortened V by 4 bases and J by 0 bases, and 7 bases separated the two germline ends. The CDR3 totals 13 residues. In germline, CDR1 is SGHKS, CDR2 YYEKEE (reference sequence). The CDR3 is CASSAGVNTEAFF. CDR3 sequence (DNA): TGTGCCAGCAGCGCAGGGGTGAACACTGAAGCTTTCTTT.

This chain joins TRBV6-4 and TRBJ1-5, with D unclear. CDR1 MRHNA and CDR2 SNTAGT come from the germline V gene. The CDR3 is 13 amino acids. V lost 2 bases and J lost 6, with 8 bases in between. CDR3 loop: CASSDEGGQPQHF. As DNA, the CDR3 is TGTGCCAGCAGTGACGAGGGCGGTCAGCCCCAGCATTTT.

The chain is built from TRBV5-1 and TRBJ2-7; the D is unclear. There are 16 residues in the CDR3. V dropped 3 bases and J dropped 0 bases, with 16 bases sitting between them. The germline gives CDR1 SGHRS, CDR2 YFSETQ. The CDR3: CASSSPDASSSYEQYF. For the CDR3, the DNA is TGCGCCAGCAGCTCTCCTGACGCATCTAGCTCCTACGAGCAGTACTTC.

V and J are TRBV27 and TRBJ1-5; D uncertain. The CDR3 totals 15 residues. The germline CDR1 and CDR2 sequences are MNHEY and SMNVEV (reference sequence). Trimming left V 1 base short and J 1 base short, with 8 bases between. The CDR3 bases are TGTGCCAGCAGTTTATATTCCGGGAGCAATCAGCCCCAGCATTTT. It encodes CASSLYSGSNQPQHF.

The V and J genes are TRBV4-2 and TRBJ2-2, with TRBD2 matching 7 bases. CDR1 LGHNA and CDR2 YNFKEQ come from the germline V gene. Trimming at V came to 4 bases and at J to 1 base, leaving 6 bases not matched to a gene. CDR3 length equals 16 residues. DNA of the CDR3: TGTGCCAGCAGCCCGAGGCGCGGGGGGAACACCGGGGAGCTGTTTTTT. Translation gives CASSPRRGGNTGELFF.

The V gene is TRBV19, the J gene TRBJ2-1; D perhaps matches TRBD1 (6 bases). The germline gives CDR1 LNHDA, CDR2 SQIVND (reference sequence). The CDR3 runs to 13 residues. V lost 3 bases, J lost 5 bases, and 8 bases lay in between. The DNA for the CDR3 is TGTGCCAGTAGTATGGGACAAAACAATGAGCAGTTCTTC. It encodes CASSMGQNNEQFF.

The rearrangement links TRBV30 to TRBJ1-5; a possible D gene is TRBD1 (5 bases). Trimming took off 2 bases at V and 4 bases at J, with 12 bases between the two ends. This CDR3 region has 14 residues. Germline V gives CDR1 GTSNPN, CDR2 SVGIG (reference sequence). CDR3 in DNA: TGTGCCTGGAGTTGGAGAACAGGTAATCAGCCCCAGCATTTT. Residues: CAWSWRTGNQPQHF.

CDR3 sequence (DNA): TGTGCCAGCAGCACGGACAACACAGCCTACGAGCAGTACTTC. Translation gives CASSTDNTAYEQYF. This chain joins TRBV7-9 and TRBJ2-7; D is possibly TRBD1 (5 bases). Trimming took 5 bases from V and 2 from J, leaving 13 bases between them. CDR3 length: 14 amino acids. Germline CDR1 SEHNR, CDR2 FQNEAQ (reference sequence).

The V call is TRBV9, the J call TRBJ2-2, with unresolved D. Between the trimmed V and J ends, which lost 4 bases and 6 bases, there was a span of 4 bases. Per the germline V gene, CDR1 is SGDLS and CDR2 is YYNGEE. CDR3 length equals 11 residues. DNA for the CDR3: TGTGCCAGCAGCCTTCCCGGGGAGCTGTTTTTT. As protein: CASSLPGELFF.

The rearrangement links TRBV5-4 to TRBJ2-2; TRBD2 aligns across 13 bases. The germline V gene encodes CDR1 SGHNT and CDR2 YYREEE (reference sequence). The CDR3 runs 17 residues. The V segment lost 3 bases and the J segment 4 bases; nucleotides outside the gene matches: 6. The CDR3 DNA reads as TGTGCCAGCAGCTCTGGGACTAGCGGGATACGCACCGGGGAGCTGTTTTTT. Protein sequence: CASSSGTSGIRTGELFF.

The chain is built from TRBV5-5 and TRBJ2-7, with 7 nucleotides matching TRBD1. Losses at the gene ends were 4 bases for V and 2 bases for J; bases not matched to a gene: 3. Germline-derived CDR1 and CDR2 are SGHKS and YYEKEE (reference sequence). CDR3 size: 13 residues. The chain's CDR3 is CASSGTETYEQYF. In DNA, the CDR3 is TGTGCCAGCAGCGGGACAGAAACCTACGAGCAGTACTTC.

The J gene is TRBJ1-2, the V gene TRBV7-9; D remains ambiguous. Germline CDR1 and CDR2: SEHNR and FQNEAQ (reference sequence). This CDR3 has 15 amino acids. Trimming cost V 2 bases and J 0 bases, with 10 bases left between them. This CDR3 reads CASSLMGVANYGYTF. CDR3 bases: TGTGCCAGCAGCTTAATGGGAGTAGCTAACTATGGCTACACCTTC.

With respect to this clone: Other DNA sequences of this sample code for an identical CDR3. The rearrangement links TRBV9 to TRBJ2-3; the D is unclear. V lost 0 bases, J lost 1 base, and 6 bases lay in between. Germline V CDR1 and CDR2: SGDLS, YYNGEE. CDR3 length: 14 residues. CDR3 protein: CASSVGRGTDTQYF. CDR3 nucleotides: TGTGCCAGCAGCGTAGGTAGAGGCACAGATACGCAGTATTTT.

This rearrangement joins TRBV7-6 to TRBJ1-1; 7 nucleotides match TRBD1. CDR3 length equals 14 residues. Looked up from germline, CDR1 is SGHVS and CDR2 is FNYEAQ. With 5 bases clipped from V and 1 base from J, the junction kept 4 bases outside the gene matches. As DNA, the CDR3 is TGTGCCAGCAGCATGGGACAGCCGAACACTGAAGCTTTCTTT. Protein: CASSMGQPNTEAFF.

V and J are TRBV6-1 and TRBJ2-7; 9 nucleotides match TRBD1. The CDR3 has 15 residues. The V gene end was trimmed by 1 base and the J gene end by 4 bases; junction bases not matched to a gene: 5. Germline loops: CDR1 MNHNS, CDR2 SASEGT. The chain's CDR3 is CASSEEETGGYEQYF. CDR3 DNA sequence: TGTGCCAGCAGTGAAGAAGAGACAGGGGGTTACGAGCAGTACTTC.

This chain connects TRBV28 to TRBJ2-2; possibly TRBD1 for D (6 bases). The CDR3 is 12 residues long. Trimming pared 10 bases from V and 5 bases from J, leaving 11 bases between. CDR1 is MDHEN and CDR2 is SYDVKM in the germline V gene. The CDR3 coding sequence is TGTGCCACCCCAGACAGGACCGGGGAGCTGTTTTTT. This gives the protein CATPDRTGELFF.

The chain couples TRBV2 to TRBJ1-6; TRBD1 aligns across 11 bases. This CDR3 comprises 17 residues. Per the germline V gene, CDR1 is SNHLY and CDR2 is FYNNEI. With V trimmed by 8 bases and J by 9 bases, 15 bases remained unmatched. The CDR3 nucleotides read TGTGCCAGCGCATCGATAACCTCCGGGACAGGGGGTTCACCCCTCCACTTT. Protein sequence: CASASITSGTGGSPLHF.

The chain combines TRBV28 with TRBJ2-3; TRBD2 matches 8 bases. Unmatched junction bases numbered 12, after V lost 6 bases and J lost 4 bases. This CDR3 is built from 16 residues. Germline V gives CDR1 MDHEN, CDR2 SYDVKM. CDR3 coding DNA: TGTGCCAGCAGATCGGGGGGGCTTTTGGTGGCAGATACGCAGTATTTT. It specifies CASRSGGLLVADTQYF.

The CDR3 coding sequence is TGTGCCAGTGGATCAACAGGTGACACTGAAGCTTTCTTT. Residues: CASGSTGDTEAFF. J is TRBJ1-1 and V is TRBV19, with a tentative D call TRBD1 (5 bases). Trimming removed 8 bases from V and 3 bases from J, with 13 bases in between. Germline V CDR1 and CDR2: LNHDA, SQIVND (reference sequence). The CDR3 is made up of 13 amino acids.

For this clone: Compared with germline, one end of the junction differs, possibly owing to a read error. The J gene is TRBJ1-1, the V gene TRBV7-6, with TRBD1 matching 9 bases. Germline-derived CDR1 and CDR2 are SGHVS and FNYEAQ. The CDR3 contains 15 residues. CDR3 DNA sequence: TGTGCCAGCAGCCATTCCGGGACAGGGAACCCTGAAGCTTTCTTT. It codes for CASSHSGTGNPEAFF. The full variable domain, with the rest looked up from reference TRBV7-6 and TRBJ1-1, is GAGVSQSPRYKVTKRGQDVALRCDPISGHVSLYWYRQALGQGPEFLTYFNYEAQQDKSGLPNDRFSAERPEGSISTLTIQRTEQRDSAMYRCASSHSGTGNPEAFFGQGTRLTVV.

In this sample, this clone turned up a few times. The J gene is TRBJ1-2, the V gene TRBV11-1; tentative D call: TRBD1 (5 bases). V lost 4 bases, J lost 8 bases, and 14 bases lay in between. From germline, CDR1 is SGHAT and CDR2 FQDESV (reference sequence). The CDR3 is 13 amino acids. The CDR3 DNA is TGTGCCAGCAGCTCTACGGGTTACAGGGGCTACACCTTC. It is translated as CASSSTGYRGYTF.